This passage covers 4 T cell receptor beta chains from one sample sequenced in a study of cytotoxic CD8 clonotypes in ibrutinib-treated CLL. Sequencing was performed with immunoSEQ multiplex PCR; in TCRdb, only in-frame clones are kept and a portion is missing. The sample carries over 120,000 clones, roughly 76% recorded once. The sample was PBMCs, taken after 24 months of ibrutinib treatment. Every receptor here comes from a human donor with chronic lymphocytic leukemia.

This chain's CDR3 is CASSPVSGGAGDTQYF. The CDR3 bases are TGTGCCAGCTCCCCCGTGTCAGGTGGAGCGGGGGATACGCAGTATTTT. The gene calls are TRBV18 and TRBJ2-3; 7 nucleotides align to TRBD2. The germline V gene has CDR1 KGHSH and CDR2 LQKENI. Trimming took 6 bases from V and 6 from J; bases not matched to a gene: 15. The CDR3 covers 16 residues.

Many counts were recorded for this clone. The gene calls are TRBV27 and TRBJ2-2; no clear D. V was pared by 6 bases and J by 0 bases, with 8 bases between. The CDR3 loop spans 14 amino acids. Germline assignment: CDR1 MNHEY and CDR2 SMNVEV (reference sequence). The CDR3 nucleotides are TGTGCCAGCAGGGGTGTGACGAACACCGGGGAGCTGTTTTTT. The encoded protein is CASRGVTNTGELFF.

This clone has a handful of counts. The CDR3 loop reads CASSVRDSQETQYF. The CDR3 nucleotides read TGTGCCAGCAGCGTCCGGGACAGCCAAGAGACCCAGTACTTC. This chain uses TRBV9 with TRBJ2-5, with TRBD1 matching 7 bases. Germline trimming cut 2 bases from V and 1 base from J; bases unmatched to any gene: 2. Looked up from germline, CDR1 is SGDLS and CDR2 is YYNGEE. The CDR3 totals 14 residues.

V gene TRBV28 combines with J gene TRBJ2-1, with TRBD2 matching over 16 bases. CDR3 length: 16 amino acids. The germline CDR1 and CDR2 sequences are MDHEN and SYDVKM. Germline trimming cut 6 bases from V and 6 bases from J; bases unmatched to any gene: 5. The CDR3, as DNA: TGTGCCAGCAGAGGGACTAGCGGGAGGGCGGGCAATGAGCAGTTCTTC. Its protein product is CASRGTSGRAGNEQFF.